The text below deals with one T cell receptor (beta chain). Its cognate antigen is unknown. This entry is derived from a study of cytomegalovirus exposure and HLA in healthy donors. Overall study context: One earlier analysis, a look at around 180 million T cells, found more than 100 million unique TCR beta sequences. General study results and limits: In a later analysis, V- and J-gene trimming of beta chains associated with a DCLRE1C missense variant, replicated independently.

The PCR employed 60 Vbeta primers together with 13 Jbeta primers. Assay: immunoSEQ multiplex PCR; the TCRdb copy retains only in-frame clones and omits some. The sample has under 200,000 clones, approximately 80% seen once. This TCR was recovered from a woman aged 30 to 39 in good health and CMV-seronegative. The sample taken for sequencing was PBMCs.

The CDR3 sequence: CSALYNTEAFF. CDR3 in DNA: TGCAGTGCTTTATATAACACTGAAGCTTTCTTT. The chain carries TRBV20-1 and TRBJ1-1; no definite D call. The CDR3 has 11 amino acids. Germline V lookup: CDR1 DFQATT, CDR2 SNEGSKA (reference sequence). The V gene lost 5 bases and the J gene lost 2 bases, with 6 bases spanning the gap.